The 28 T cell receptor beta chains presented below share a single source sample, sequenced in a study of T-cell memory formation after mild COVID-19. Each CDR3 protein is one row after TCRdb ran MiXCR on the 5' RACE reads. The sample carries under 300,000 distinct CDR3 sequences, roughly 17% recorded once. Sequenced input: PBMCs or a T cell subset sorted from them (not recorded which). Receptors originate from a man aged 18-30 years who had mild COVID-19 (a few samples of this study predate the infection). Cell type and time point are not known.

This clonotype has just a few counts. The J gene is TRBJ2-5, the V gene TRBV5-1, with 7 bases aligning to TRBD2. With V trimmed by 0 bases and J by 7 bases, 9 bases remained unmatched. Per germline, CDR1 SGHRS and CDR2 YFSETQ. This CDR3 region has 15 residues. CDR3 nucleotide sequence: TGCGCCAGCAGCTTGGGACTAGCCGGCGTAGTGACCCAGTACTTC. The encoded protein is CASSLGLAGVVTQYF.

This chain connects TRBV2 to TRBJ2-5; the match to TRBD1 covers 8 bases. The CDR3 runs to 14 residues. Germline V gene lookup returns CDR1 SNHLY and CDR2 FYNNEI. Trimming at V came to 6 bases and at J to 2 bases, leaving 5 bases not matched to a gene. The CDR3 coding sequence is TGTGCCAGCAGCGGGGGACAGGCTCAAGAGACCCAGTACTTC. Protein: CASSGGQAQETQYF.

The V gene is TRBV6-6, the J gene TRBJ2-5; no clear D. This CDR3 contains 14 residues. Germline assignment: CDR1 MNHNY and CDR2 SVGAGI (reference sequence). The V gene lost 2 bases and the J gene lost 4 bases, with 11 bases spanning the gap. In DNA, the CDR3 is TGTGCCAGCAGTTACGGTCGGGTTGTAGAGACCCAGTACTTC. Its translation: CASSYGRVVETQYF.

A few counts support this clonotype. This rearrangement joins TRBV15 to TRBJ2-3; either TRBD1 or TRBD2 may supply D (6 bases each). Germline CDR1 is LNHNV and CDR2 is YYDKDF (reference sequence). Trimming took off 1 base at V and 6 bases at J, with 11 bases between the two ends. The CDR3 spans 14 residues. The DNA of the CDR3 is TGTGCCACCAGCAGAGCGGTCGGGGGCGATACGCAGTATTTT. Translating gives CATSRAVGGDTQYF.

The chain employs TRBV28 and TRBJ1-1; TRBD1 agrees at 9 bases. Germline trimming cut 10 bases from V and 0 bases from J; bases unmatched to any gene: 9. Germline V gene sequence: CDR1 MDHEN, CDR2 SYDVKM. The CDR3 contains 15 residues. The CDR3 DNA reads as TGTGCCACCCGATACCGACAGGGGGTGAACACTGAAGCTTTCTTT. Its translation is CATRYRQGVNTEAFF.

The chain joins TRBV24-1 to TRBJ2-2, with 10 nucleotides matching TRBD1. V shed 3 bases and J 4 bases; nucleotides not matched to a gene: 7. The CDR3 loop spans 17 amino acids. Germline assignment: CDR1 KGHDR and CDR2 SFDVKD. The CDR3 reads CATSDTSGTGVTGELFF. In DNA form, the CDR3 reads TGTGCCACCAGTGATACCTCCGGGACAGGGGTCACCGGGGAGCTGTTTTTT.

The table lists this clonotype with a few counts. This rearrangement joins TRBV5-1 to TRBJ2-7; D might be TRBD1 (5 bases). Between the trimmed V and J ends, which lost 4 bases and 3 bases, there was a span of 17 bases. Per germline, CDR1 SGHRS and CDR2 YFSETQ. The CDR3 loop spans 15 amino acids. Here the CDR3 DNA reads TGCGCCAGCAGCAAAGAACAGGAAGTCGTCTACGAGCAGTACTTC. This codes for CASSKEQEVVYEQYF.

The chain couples TRBV7-2 to TRBJ2-3; D may be TRBD2 (5 bases). Germline-derived CDR1 and CDR2 are SGHTA and FQGNSA. V shed 1 base and J shed 5 bases, with 19 bases lying between them. The length of the CDR3 is 17 residues. CDR3 sequence: CASSLGRGGPQLDTQYF. The CDR3 DNA sequence: TGTGCCAGCAGCTTAGGTCGTGGAGGCCCCCAGTTAGATACGCAGTATTTT.

The V and J genes are TRBV7-9 and TRBJ2-2; 8 bases match TRBD2. This CDR3 is 13 amino acids long. V lost 8 bases to trimming and J lost 9 bases; unmatched junction nucleotides: 8. The germline V gene encodes CDR1 SEHNR and CDR2 FQNEAQ (reference sequence). CDR3 nucleotides: TGTGCCAGCGGGCGGGGGGCCCGCCGGGAGCTGTTTTTT. This gives the protein CASGRGARRELFF.

This clonotype was found once. The chain uses TRBV4-3 and TRBJ1-1; D call uncertain. This CDR3 region has 15 residues. Trimming took off 0 bases at V and 3 bases at J, with 11 bases between the two ends. The V gene's germline CDR1 is LGHNA and CDR2 YSLEER. The CDR3 is CASSQEPKRYTEAFF. CDR3 bases: TGCGCCAGCAGCCAAGAGCCAAAGAGGTACACTGAAGCTTTCTTT.

This clonotype was seen only a few times. The rearrangement joins TRBV11-2 to TRBJ2-5, with a tentative D call TRBD2 (6 bases). This CDR3 is built from 16 residues. V lost 4 bases, J lost 2 bases, and 17 bases lay in between. Germline V gives CDR1 SGHAT, CDR2 FQNNGV. CDR3 sequence: CASSSALRGRQETQYF. The CDR3 DNA reads as TGTGCCAGCAGCTCCGCCCTTCGGGGGAGGCAAGAGACCCAGTACTTC. Drawing the rest from reference TRBV11-2 and TRBJ2-5, the complete variable domain is EAGVAQSPRYKIIEKRQSVAFWCNPISGHATLYWYQQILGQGPKLLIQFQNNGVVDDSQLPKDRFSAERLKGVDSTLKIQPAKLEDSAVYLCASSSALRGRQETQYFGPGTRLLVL.

The chain links TRBV7-9 to TRBJ2-5; D is perhaps TRBD1 (6 bases). Trimming shortened V by 4 bases and J by 5 bases, and 14 bases separated the two germline ends. The CDR3 totals 14 residues. CDR1 is SEHNR, CDR2 FQNEAQ, per germline (reference sequence). The CDR3, as DNA: TGTGCCAGCAGCTGGGGGCTAGCCATGGAGACCCAGTACTTC. Translation: CASSWGLAMETQYF.

This chain uses TRBV7-2 with TRBJ1-3; D is ambiguous. V lost 3 bases, J lost 0 bases, and 12 bases lay in between. This CDR3 is built from 16 residues. CDR1 and CDR2 (germline): SGHTA, FQGNSA. CDR3 loop: CASSFVPASSGNTIYF. CDR3 DNA sequence: TGTGCCAGCAGCTTTGTGCCGGCCAGCTCTGGAAACACCATATATTTT.

V gene TRBV7-2 combines with J gene TRBJ2-4; D gene ambiguous. V was trimmed by 0 bases and J by 7 bases, leaving 10 bases between them. The CDR3 contains 14 residues. Germline V lookup: CDR1 SGHTA, CDR2 FQGNSA. The CDR3 protein is CASSLAPVENIQYF. The CDR3 bases are TGTGCCAGCAGCTTAGCCCCCGTAGAGAACATTCAGTACTTC. Filled out from reference TRBV7-2 and TRBJ2-4, the complete variable domain reads GAGVSQSPSNKVTEKGKDVELRCDPISGHTALYWYRQSLGQGLEFLIYFQGNSAPDKSGLPSDRFSAERTGGSVSTLTIQRTQQEDSAVYLCASSLAPVENIQYFGAGTRLSVL.

This clonotype was found a few times. V gene TRBV12-3 or TRBV12-4 combines with J gene TRBJ1-2; D is possibly TRBD1 (6 bases). Trimming removed 3 bases at V and 4 bases at J, with 18 bases between. The CDR3 spans 16 residues. The CDR3 bases are TGTGCCAGCAGTTTCGGGTCGACAGGCCTCAGCTATGGCTACACCTTC. It translates to CASSFGSTGLSYGYTF.

The chain joins TRBV20-1 to TRBJ2-4, with 7 bases lining up with TRBD1. Germline CDR1 DFQATT, CDR2 SNEGSKA (reference sequence). V dropped 7 bases and J dropped 6; count of bases not matched to a gene: 9. CDR3 length: 13 amino acids. The CDR3 sequence: CSGRDSRSNIQYF. CDR3 sequence (DNA): TGCAGTGGAAGGGACAGTCGGTCAAACATTCAGTACTTC.

This clonotype was observed many times. In nucleotides, the CDR3 is TGCGCCAGCAGCGGGACTAGCGCGTACACAGATACGCAGTATTTT. Translation gives CASSGTSAYTDTQYF. The V gene is TRBV5-1, the J gene TRBJ2-3, with 10 positions matching TRBD2. Per the germline V gene, CDR1 is SGHRS and CDR2 is YFSETQ. The CDR3 totals 15 residues. The trim removed 4 bases at V and 2 bases at J, leaving 4 bases unmatched. The full variable domain, rest sourced from reference TRBV5-1 and TRBJ2-3, is KAGVTQTPRYLIKTRGQQVTLSCSPISGHRSVSWYQQTPGQGLQFLFEYFSETQRNKGNFPGRFSGRQFSNSRSEMNVSTLELGDSALYLCASSGTSAYTDTQYFGPGTRLTVL.

This chain uses TRBV5-1 with TRBJ2-2, with 8 bases lining up with TRBD2. Losses at the gene ends were 1 base for V and 6 bases for J; bases not matched to a gene: 2. This CDR3 spans 14 amino acids. Germline CDR1 and CDR2: SGHRS and YFSETQ. CDR3 in DNA: TGCGCCAGCAGCTTGATGACTAGCGCCGGGGAGCTGTTTTTT. It specifies CASSLMTSAGELFF.

This clonotype was observed at least ten times. This rearrangement joins TRBV12-3 or TRBV12-4 to TRBJ2-4, with unresolved D. V lost 2 bases and J 0 bases, leaving 5 bases between the germline ends. This CDR3 is 14 amino acids long. The CDR3 nucleotides are TGTGCCAGCAGTTTAAGGCTAGCCAAAAACATTCAGTACTTC. Translation: CASSLRLAKNIQYF.

The table lists this clonotype with many counts. The gene calls are TRBV5-5 and TRBJ2-2, with D maybe TRBD1 (5 bases). Trimming pared 2 bases from V and 1 base from J, leaving 6 bases between. CDR3 length: 14 amino acids. Looked up from germline, CDR1 is SGHKS and CDR2 is YYEKEE (reference sequence). The chain's CDR3 is CASSLTGNTGELFF. The CDR3, as DNA: TGTGCCAGCAGCTTAACAGGGAACACCGGGGAGCTGTTTTTT.

This rearrangement joins TRBV6-4 to TRBJ2-3; D might be TRBD1 or TRBD2, each matching 5 bases. V was cut by 6 bases and J by 6 bases, with 13 bases left in between. The CDR3 contains 13 residues. From germline, CDR1 is MRHNA and CDR2 SNTAGT. CDR3 DNA sequence: TGTGCCAGCAGCGACAGTGGGGGTGATACGCAGTATTTT. Translation gives CASSDSGGDTQYF.

This CDR3 reads CASSQGLAGGQYF. The CDR3 region has the DNA TGTGCCAGCAGCCAAGGACTAGCGGGGGGGCAATACTTC. The J gene is TRBJ2-7, the V gene TRBV3-1; 14 bases align to TRBD2. This CDR3 region has 13 residues. The V and J ends lost 1 base and 13 bases, in that order; junction bases with no gene match: 3. Germline V gene data show CDR1 as LGHDT and CDR2 as YNNKEL (reference sequence).

The chain recombines TRBV5-4 with TRBJ2-7; 9 positions match TRBD1. Trimming removed 2 bases from V and 3 bases from J; junction bases left unmatched: 6. There are 15 residues in the CDR3. In germline, CDR1 is SGHNT, CDR2 YYREEE (reference sequence). CDR3 sequence reads: CASSFWDRANYEQYF. CDR3 DNA sequence: TGTGCCAGCAGCTTTTGGGACAGGGCGAACTACGAGCAGTACTTC.

The chain employs TRBV5-1 and TRBJ2-3; possible D gene TRBD1, 6 bases. Germline CDR1 reads SGHRS; CDR2 reads YFSETQ. The CDR3 covers 14 residues. Deletions cut 7 bases from V and 2 bases from J, with 14 bases between. The CDR3 nucleotides are TGCGCCAGCCTTAGGGACACCTTCACAGATACGCAGTATTTT. Translating gives CASLRDTFTDTQYF.

This clonotype has just a few counts. The chain is built from TRBV5-1 and TRBJ2-1, with 10 nucleotides matching TRBD1. With 0 bases clipped from V and 4 bases from J, the junction kept 4 bases outside the gene matches. CDR1 is SGHRS, CDR2 YFSETQ, per germline. This CDR3 has 16 amino acids. The DNA of the CDR3 is TGCGCCAGCAGCTTGGACCTGGGACAGGGGTACAATGAGCAGTTCTTC. Translation gives CASSLDLGQGYNEQFF.

CDR3 sequence reads: CATSRDLSGGLNTQYF. The DNA of the CDR3 is TGTGCCACCAGCAGAGATCTGTCTGGGGGCTTAAATACGCAGTATTTT. This chain joins TRBV15 and TRBJ2-3; a weak D match, TRBD1 (6 bases). The V and J ends lost 0 bases and 7 bases respectively, with 17 bases between them. Germline V lookup: CDR1 LNHNV, CDR2 YYDKDF (reference sequence). CDR3 length equals 16 residues. Full variable domain (remainder filled in from reference TRBV15 and TRBJ2-3): DAMVIQNPRYQVTQFGKPVTLSCSQTLNHNVMYWYQQKSSQAPKLLFHYYDKDFNNEADTPDNFQSRRPNTSFCFLDIRSPGLGDTAMYLCATSRDLSGGLNTQYFGPGTRLTVL.

This clonotype was recorded many times. V usage is TRBV6-5 and J usage is TRBJ2-1; the D is unclear. Germline V gene data show CDR1 as MNHEY and CDR2 as SVGAGI. This CDR3 is 11 amino acids long. V lost 2 bases and J lost 10, with 6 bases in between. CDR3 nucleotide sequence: TGTGCCAGCAGTTACGGTAGGGAGCAGTTCTTC. Residues: CASSYGREQFF.

Only a few counts were recorded for this clonotype. The chain combines TRBV7-9 with TRBJ1-3; D gene uncertain. V was shortened by 8 bases and J by 4 bases, with 12 bases between the two germline ends. Germline assignment: CDR1 SEHNR and CDR2 FQNEAQ (reference sequence). The CDR3 is made up of 13 amino acids. This chain's CDR3 is CASRPVRGNTIYF. CDR3 coding DNA: TGTGCCAGCCGGCCCGTGAGAGGAAACACCATATATTTT. The whole variable domain, filled in from reference TRBV7-9 and TRBJ1-3, reads DTGVSQNPRHKITKRGQNVTFRCDPISEHNRLYWYRQTLGQGPEFLTYFQNEAQLEKSRLLSDRFSAERPKGSFSTLEIQRTEQGDSAMYLCASRPVRGNTIYFGEGSWLTVV.